This T cell receptor (beta chain) was observed in a study of esophageal squamous cell carcinoma under preoperative chemotherapy. TCRdb analysed the PCR reads with MiXCR anew, one entry per CDR3 protein. The data contain about 9,600 distinct CDR3 sequences, around 48% of them singletons. The table lists this clonotype with many counts. Its antigen is as yet unknown. Study observations and caveats: Peripheral T cells showed a significant TCR diversity increase after chemotherapy, unlike tumor-infiltrating lymphocytes. Abundant clones tended to shrink rather than expand after paclitaxel-nedaplatin.

As for time point: after preoperative PTX-NDP chemotherapy. The length of the CDR3 is 16 residues. Germline-derived CDR1 and CDR2 are KGHSH and LQKENI. The rearrangement joins TRBV18 to TRBJ2-5; D is undetermined. Gene TRBJ2-7 matches the end of the DNA better, so the J call may be wrong. Sampling was performed from a patient given preoperative chemotherapy. The sequence derives from a human donor with esophageal squamous cell carcinoma. The donor label of this sample is uncertain. CDR3 sequence: CASSPVSMALSYEQYF. The CDR3 bases are TGTGCCAGCTCACCAGTTTCAATGGCCCTCTCCTACGAGCAGTACTTC.